This TCR beta chain was captured in a study of Ad26.COV2.S vaccination and SARS-CoV-2 variants. This clone is a singleton in its sample. The treatment denotes: about 20 received Ad26.COV2.S at low or high dose, single or two shots; roughly five received placebo; per-sample allocation not given. The samples date from day 63 after the first vaccine or placebo injection. What was given as vaccine was an Ad26 vector encoding Wuhan-strain SARS-CoV-2 spike. This CDR3 region has 12 residues. Germline V gene sequence: CDR1 MNHEY, CDR2 SVGAGI. V lost 6 bases, J lost 2 bases, and 8 bases lay in between. Produced via immunoSEQ multiplex PCR; TCRdb's table is partial and in-frame only. The sample lists about half a million clones, about 89% occurring once.

This sequence was found in a person between 18 and 65 years old who received the Ad26.COV2.S COVID-19 vaccine or a placebo. This sample comprised peripheral blood, obtained in a trial of Ad26.COV2.S vaccine versus placebo. The rearrangement uses TRBV6-5 and TRBJ2-7, with D hard to call. CDR3 coding DNA: TGTGCCAGCAGCCCCTTCCCCTACGAGCAGTACTTC. As protein: CASSPFPYEQYF.